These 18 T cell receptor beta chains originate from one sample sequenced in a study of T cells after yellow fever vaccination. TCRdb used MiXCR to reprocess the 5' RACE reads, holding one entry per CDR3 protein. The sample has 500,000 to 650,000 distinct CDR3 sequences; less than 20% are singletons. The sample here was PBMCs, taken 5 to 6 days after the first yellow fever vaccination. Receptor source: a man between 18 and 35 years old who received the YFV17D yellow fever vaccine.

The CDR3 loop reads CASSQGRGSGEQYF. CDR3 in DNA: TGTGCCAGCAGCCAGGGGAGGGGGAGTGGCGAGCAGTACTTC. This chain uses TRBV13 with TRBJ2-7; D perhaps matches TRBD2 (7 bases). Germline V gene sequence: CDR1 PRHDT, CDR2 FYEKMQ (reference sequence). CDR3 length: 14 amino acids. V was clipped by 5 bases and J by 6 bases, with 17 bases between them. Filled out from reference TRBV13 and TRBJ2-7, the complete variable domain reads AAGVIQSPRHLIKEKRETATLKCYPIPRHDTVYWYQQGPGQDPQFLISFYEKMQSDKGSIPDRFSAQQFSDYHSELNMSSLELGDSALYFCASSQGRGSGEQYFGPGTRLTVT.

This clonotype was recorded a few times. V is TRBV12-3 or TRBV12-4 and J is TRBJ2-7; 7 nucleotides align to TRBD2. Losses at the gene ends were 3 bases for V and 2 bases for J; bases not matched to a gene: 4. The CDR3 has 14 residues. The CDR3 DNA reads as TGTGCCAGCAGTTTTTCGGGGGGAACCTACGAGCAGTACGTC. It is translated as CASSFSGGTYEQYV.

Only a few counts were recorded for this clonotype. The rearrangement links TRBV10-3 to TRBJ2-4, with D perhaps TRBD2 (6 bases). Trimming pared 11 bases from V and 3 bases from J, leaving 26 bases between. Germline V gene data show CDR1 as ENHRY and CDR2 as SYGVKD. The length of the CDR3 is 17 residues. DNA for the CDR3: TGTGCCTCTACGGGGGAACCTAGGGGAGGCGTCAAAAACATTCAGTACTTC. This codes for CASTGEPRGGVKNIQYF.

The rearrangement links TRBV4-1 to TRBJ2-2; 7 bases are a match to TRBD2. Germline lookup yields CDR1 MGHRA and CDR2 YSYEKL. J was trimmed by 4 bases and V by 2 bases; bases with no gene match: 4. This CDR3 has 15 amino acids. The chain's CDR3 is CASSQSGLVTGELFF. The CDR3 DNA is TGCGCCAGCAGCCAATCTGGACTAGTCACCGGGGAGCTGTTTTTT.

CDR3 loop: CASSQDPNRGNTEAFF. The CDR3 bases are TGCGCCAGCAGCCAAGATCCTAACAGGGGGAACACTGAAGCTTTCTTT. The J gene is TRBJ1-1, the V gene TRBV4-1, with 7 bases matching TRBD1. V shed 0 bases, J shed 1 base, and the junction held 5 bases outside the gene matches. This CDR3 has 16 amino acids. Germline CDR1 reads MGHRA; CDR2 reads YSYEKL.

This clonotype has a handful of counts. CDR3 nucleotide sequence: TGTGCCAGCAGGCTCCTTTGGCAAGTCACCGGGGAGCTGTTTTTT. It translates to CASRLLWQVTGELFF. The chain joins TRBV6-1 to TRBJ2-2; no reliable D call. Germline lookup yields CDR1 MNHNS and CDR2 SASEGT. Trimming shortened V by 6 bases and J by 4 bases, and 15 bases separated the two germline ends. The CDR3 contains 15 residues.

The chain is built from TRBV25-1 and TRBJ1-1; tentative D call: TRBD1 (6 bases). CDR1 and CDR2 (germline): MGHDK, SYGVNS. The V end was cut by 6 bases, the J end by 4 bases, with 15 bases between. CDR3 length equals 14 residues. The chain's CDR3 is CASSEQGVVTEAFF. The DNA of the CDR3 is TGTGCCAGCAGCGAACAGGGTGTGGTCACTGAAGCTTTCTTT.

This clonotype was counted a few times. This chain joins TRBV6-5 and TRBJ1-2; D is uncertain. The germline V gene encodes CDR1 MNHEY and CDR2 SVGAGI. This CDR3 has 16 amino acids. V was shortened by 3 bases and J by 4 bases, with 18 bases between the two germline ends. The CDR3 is CASSYLRNLLGYGYTF. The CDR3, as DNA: TGTGCCAGCAGTTATCTCCGGAATTTACTAGGCTATGGCTACACCTTC.

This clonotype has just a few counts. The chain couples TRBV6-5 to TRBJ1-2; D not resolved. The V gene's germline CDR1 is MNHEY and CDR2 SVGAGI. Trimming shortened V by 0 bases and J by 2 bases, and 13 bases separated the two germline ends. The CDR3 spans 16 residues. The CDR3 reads CASSYSYGDRNYGYTF. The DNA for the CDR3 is TGTGCCAGCAGTTACTCGTATGGGGATAGGAACTATGGCTACACCTTC.

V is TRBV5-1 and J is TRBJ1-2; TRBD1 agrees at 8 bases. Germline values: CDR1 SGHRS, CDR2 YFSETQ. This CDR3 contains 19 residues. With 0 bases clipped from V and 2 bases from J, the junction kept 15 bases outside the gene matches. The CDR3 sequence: CASSLAGQGQVEGNYGYTF. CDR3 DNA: TGCGCCAGCAGCTTGGCAGGACAGGGACAGGTTGAGGGGAACTATGGCTACACCTTC.

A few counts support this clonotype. CDR3 in DNA: TGTGCCACCAGCAGAGACAGAAGGGACAGGGGCACAGATACGCAGTATTTT. Amino acids: CATSRDRRDRGTDTQYF. The chain joins TRBV15 to TRBJ2-3; 9 bases line up with TRBD1. The CDR3 sequence is 17 residues long. V shed 0 bases, J shed 1 base, and the junction held 5 bases outside the gene matches. The germline CDR1 and CDR2 sequences are LNHNV and YYDKDF (reference sequence).

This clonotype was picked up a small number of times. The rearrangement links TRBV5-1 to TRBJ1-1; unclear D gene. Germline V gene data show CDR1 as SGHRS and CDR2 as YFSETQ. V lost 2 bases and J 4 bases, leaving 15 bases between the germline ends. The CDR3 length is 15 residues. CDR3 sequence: CASSFTYGSTTEAFF. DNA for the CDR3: TGCGCCAGCAGCTTTACATACGGGTCTACCACTGAAGCTTTCTTT. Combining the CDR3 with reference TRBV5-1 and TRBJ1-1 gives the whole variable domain KAGVTQTPRYLIKTRGQQVTLSCSPISGHRSVSWYQQTPGQGLQFLFEYFSETQRNKGNFPGRFSGRQFSNSRSEMNVSTLELGDSALYLCASSFTYGSTTEAFFGQGTRLTVV.

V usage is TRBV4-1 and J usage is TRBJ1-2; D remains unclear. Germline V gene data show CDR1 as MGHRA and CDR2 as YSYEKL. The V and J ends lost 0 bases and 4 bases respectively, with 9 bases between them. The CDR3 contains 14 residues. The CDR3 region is CASSQENRVYGYTF. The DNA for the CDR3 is TGCGCCAGCAGCCAAGAAAACAGAGTCTATGGCTACACCTTC.

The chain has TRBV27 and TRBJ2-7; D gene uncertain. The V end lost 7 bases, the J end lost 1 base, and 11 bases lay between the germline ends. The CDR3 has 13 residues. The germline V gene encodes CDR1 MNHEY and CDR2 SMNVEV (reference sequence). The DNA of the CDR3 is TGTGCCAGCAAAGGACCGGCGTCCTACGAGCAGTACTTC. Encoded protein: CASKGPASYEQYF.

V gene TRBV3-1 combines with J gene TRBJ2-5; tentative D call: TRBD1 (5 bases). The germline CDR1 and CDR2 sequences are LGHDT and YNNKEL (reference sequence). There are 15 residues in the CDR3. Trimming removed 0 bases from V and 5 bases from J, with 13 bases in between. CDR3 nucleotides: TGTGCCAGCAGCCAAGAAGTGATAGGGGTCGAGACCCAGTACTTC. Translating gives CASSQEVIGVETQYF.

In DNA, the CDR3 is TGTGCCAGCAGCCGAACAGGGGGCAGGACTGAAGCTTTCTTT. Its translation: CASSRTGGRTEAFF. The chain links TRBV3-1 to TRBJ1-1; TRBD1 aligns across 9 bases. CDR1 is LGHDT, CDR2 YNNKEL, per germline (reference sequence). The V gene end was trimmed by 4 bases and the J gene end by 5 bases; junction bases not matched to a gene: 5. The CDR3 loop spans 14 amino acids.

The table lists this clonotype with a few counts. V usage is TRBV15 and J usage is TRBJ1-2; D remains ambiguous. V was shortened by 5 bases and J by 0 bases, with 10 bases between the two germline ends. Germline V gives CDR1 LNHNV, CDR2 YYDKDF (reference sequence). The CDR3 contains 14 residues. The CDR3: CATSSSVPNYGYTF. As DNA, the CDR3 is TGTGCCACCAGCTCCTCGGTTCCTAACTATGGCTACACCTTC. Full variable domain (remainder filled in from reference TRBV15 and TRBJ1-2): DAMVIQNPRYQVTQFGKPVTLSCSQTLNHNVMYWYQQKSSQAPKLLFHYYDKDFNNEADTPDNFQSRRPNTSFCFLDIRSPGLGDTAMYLCATSSSVPNYGYTFGSGTRLTVV.

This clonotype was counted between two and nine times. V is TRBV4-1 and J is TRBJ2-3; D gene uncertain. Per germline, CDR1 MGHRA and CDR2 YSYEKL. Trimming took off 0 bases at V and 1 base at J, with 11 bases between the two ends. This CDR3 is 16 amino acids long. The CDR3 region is CASSQEAVIGTDTQYF. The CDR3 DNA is TGCGCCAGCAGCCAAGAGGCGGTGATAGGCACAGATACGCAGTATTTT.